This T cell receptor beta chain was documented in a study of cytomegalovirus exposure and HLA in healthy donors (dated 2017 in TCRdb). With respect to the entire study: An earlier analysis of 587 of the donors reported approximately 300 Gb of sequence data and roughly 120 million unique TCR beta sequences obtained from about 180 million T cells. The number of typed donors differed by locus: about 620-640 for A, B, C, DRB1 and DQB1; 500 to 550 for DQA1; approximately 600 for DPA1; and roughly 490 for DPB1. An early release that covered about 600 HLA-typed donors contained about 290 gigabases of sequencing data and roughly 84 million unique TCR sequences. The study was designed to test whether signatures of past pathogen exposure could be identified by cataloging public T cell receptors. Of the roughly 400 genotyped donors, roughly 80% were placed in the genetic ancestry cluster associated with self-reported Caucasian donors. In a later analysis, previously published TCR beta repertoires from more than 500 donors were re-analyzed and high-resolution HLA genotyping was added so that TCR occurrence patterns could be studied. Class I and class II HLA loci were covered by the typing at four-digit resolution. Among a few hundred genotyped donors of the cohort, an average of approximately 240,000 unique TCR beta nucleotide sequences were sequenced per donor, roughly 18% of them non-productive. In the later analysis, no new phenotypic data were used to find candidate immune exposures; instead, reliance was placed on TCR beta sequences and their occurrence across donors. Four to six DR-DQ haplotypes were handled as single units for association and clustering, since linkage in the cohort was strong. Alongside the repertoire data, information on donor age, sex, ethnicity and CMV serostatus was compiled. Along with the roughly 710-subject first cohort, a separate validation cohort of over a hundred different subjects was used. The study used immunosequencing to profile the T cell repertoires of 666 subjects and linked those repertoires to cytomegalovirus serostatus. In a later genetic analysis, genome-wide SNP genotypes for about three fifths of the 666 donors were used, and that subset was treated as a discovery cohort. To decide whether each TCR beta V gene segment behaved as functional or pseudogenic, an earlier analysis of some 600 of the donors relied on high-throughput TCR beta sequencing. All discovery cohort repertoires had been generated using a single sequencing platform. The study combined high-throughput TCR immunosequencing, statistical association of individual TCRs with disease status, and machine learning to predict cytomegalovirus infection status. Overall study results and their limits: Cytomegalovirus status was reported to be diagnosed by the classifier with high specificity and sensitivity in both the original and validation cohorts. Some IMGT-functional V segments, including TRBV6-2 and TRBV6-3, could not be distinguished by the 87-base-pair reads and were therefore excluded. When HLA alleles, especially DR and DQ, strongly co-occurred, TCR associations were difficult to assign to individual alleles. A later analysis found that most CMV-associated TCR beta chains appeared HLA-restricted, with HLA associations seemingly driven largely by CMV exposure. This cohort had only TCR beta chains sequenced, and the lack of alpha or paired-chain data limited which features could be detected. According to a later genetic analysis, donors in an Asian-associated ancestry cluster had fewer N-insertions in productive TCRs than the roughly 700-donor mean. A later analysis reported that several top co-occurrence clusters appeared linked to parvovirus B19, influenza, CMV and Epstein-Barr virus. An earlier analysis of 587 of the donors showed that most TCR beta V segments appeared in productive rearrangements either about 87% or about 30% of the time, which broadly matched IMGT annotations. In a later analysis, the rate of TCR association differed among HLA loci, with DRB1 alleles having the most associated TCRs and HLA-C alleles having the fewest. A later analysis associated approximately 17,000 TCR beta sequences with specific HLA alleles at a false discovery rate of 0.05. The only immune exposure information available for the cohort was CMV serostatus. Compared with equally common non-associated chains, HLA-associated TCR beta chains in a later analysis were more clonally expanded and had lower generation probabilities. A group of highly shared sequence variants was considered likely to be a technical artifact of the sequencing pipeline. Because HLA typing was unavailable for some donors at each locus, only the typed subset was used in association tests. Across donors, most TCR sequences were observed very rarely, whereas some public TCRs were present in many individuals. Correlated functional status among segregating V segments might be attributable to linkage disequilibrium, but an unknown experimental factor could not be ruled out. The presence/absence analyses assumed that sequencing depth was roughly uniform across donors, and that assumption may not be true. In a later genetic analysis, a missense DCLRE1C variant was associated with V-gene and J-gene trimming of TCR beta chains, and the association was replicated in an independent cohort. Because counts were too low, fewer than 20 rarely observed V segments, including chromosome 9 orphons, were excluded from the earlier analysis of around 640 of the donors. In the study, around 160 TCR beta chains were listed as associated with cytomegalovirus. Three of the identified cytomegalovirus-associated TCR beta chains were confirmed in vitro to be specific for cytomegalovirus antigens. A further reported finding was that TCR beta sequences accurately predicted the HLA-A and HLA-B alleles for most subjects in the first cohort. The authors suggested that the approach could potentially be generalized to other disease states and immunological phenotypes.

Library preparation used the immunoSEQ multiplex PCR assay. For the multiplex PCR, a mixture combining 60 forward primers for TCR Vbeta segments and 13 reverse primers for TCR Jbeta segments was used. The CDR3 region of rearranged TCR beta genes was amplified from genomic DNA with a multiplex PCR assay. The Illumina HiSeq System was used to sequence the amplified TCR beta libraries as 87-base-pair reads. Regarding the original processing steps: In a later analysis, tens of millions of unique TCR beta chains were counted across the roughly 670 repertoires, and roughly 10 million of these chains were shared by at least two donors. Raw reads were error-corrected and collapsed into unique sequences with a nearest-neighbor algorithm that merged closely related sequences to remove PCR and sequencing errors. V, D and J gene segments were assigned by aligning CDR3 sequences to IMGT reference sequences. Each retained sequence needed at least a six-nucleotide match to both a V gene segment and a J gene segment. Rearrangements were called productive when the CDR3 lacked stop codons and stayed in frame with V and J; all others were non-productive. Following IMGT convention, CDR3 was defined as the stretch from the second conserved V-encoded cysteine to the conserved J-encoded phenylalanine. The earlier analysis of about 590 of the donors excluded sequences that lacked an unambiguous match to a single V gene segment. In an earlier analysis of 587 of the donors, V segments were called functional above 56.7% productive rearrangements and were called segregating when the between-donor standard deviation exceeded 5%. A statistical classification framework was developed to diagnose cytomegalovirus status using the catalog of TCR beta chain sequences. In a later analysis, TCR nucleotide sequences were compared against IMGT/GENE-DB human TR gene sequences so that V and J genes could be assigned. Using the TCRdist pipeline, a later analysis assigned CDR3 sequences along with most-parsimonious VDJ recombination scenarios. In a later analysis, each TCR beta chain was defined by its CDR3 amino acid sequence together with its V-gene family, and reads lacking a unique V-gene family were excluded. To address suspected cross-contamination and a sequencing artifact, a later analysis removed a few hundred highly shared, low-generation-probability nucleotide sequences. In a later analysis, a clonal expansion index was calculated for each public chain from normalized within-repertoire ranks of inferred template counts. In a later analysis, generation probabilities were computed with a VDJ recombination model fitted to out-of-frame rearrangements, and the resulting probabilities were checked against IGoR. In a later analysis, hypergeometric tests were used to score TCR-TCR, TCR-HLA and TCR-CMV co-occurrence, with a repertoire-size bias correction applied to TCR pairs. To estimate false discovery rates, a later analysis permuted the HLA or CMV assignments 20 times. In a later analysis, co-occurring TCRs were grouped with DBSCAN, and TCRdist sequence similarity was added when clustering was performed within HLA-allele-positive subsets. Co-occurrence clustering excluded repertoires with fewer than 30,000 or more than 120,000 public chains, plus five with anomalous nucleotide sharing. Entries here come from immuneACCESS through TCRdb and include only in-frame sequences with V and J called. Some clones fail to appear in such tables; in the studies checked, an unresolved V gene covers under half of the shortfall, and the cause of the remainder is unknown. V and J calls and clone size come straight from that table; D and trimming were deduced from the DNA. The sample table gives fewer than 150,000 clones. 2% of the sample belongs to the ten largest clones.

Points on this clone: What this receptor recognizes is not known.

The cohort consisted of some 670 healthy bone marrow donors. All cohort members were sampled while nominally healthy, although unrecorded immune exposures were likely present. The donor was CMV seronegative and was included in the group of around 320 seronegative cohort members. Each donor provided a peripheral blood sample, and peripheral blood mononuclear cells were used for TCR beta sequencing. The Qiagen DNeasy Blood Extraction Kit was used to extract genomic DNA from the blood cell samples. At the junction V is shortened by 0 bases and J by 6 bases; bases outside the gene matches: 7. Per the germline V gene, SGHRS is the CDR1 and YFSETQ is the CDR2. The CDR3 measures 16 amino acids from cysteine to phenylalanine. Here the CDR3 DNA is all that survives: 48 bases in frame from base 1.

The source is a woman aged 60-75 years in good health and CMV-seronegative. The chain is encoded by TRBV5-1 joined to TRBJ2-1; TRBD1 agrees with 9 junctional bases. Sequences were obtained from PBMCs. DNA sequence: TGCGCCAGCAGCTTGGGCGGGACAGGGCAGTTCAATGAGCAGTTCTTC. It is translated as CASSLGGTGQFNEQFF.